The rows below give T cell receptor beta chains drawn from one sample of a study of T cell changes during pregnancy in multiple sclerosis. Measured with immunoSEQ multiplex PCR; TCRdb has only the in-frame clones, and not every one. This repertoire shows over 20,000 clones, roughly 84% found once; its top ten account for roughly 7.6%. Material: CD8+ T cells from peripheral blood mononuclear cells, obtained before pregnancy. The receptor set was obtained from a female donor with multiple sclerosis, enrolled in a pregnancy study. Each CDR3 is given with its conserved first and last residue. A D gene is named only where the DNA matches it firmly. Part of the rows lack a size; the others show once, few, many or a class for expanded clones.

v_call	d_call	clone_size	j_call	cdr3_aa	cdr3_nt
TRBV4-3	TRBD1	.	TRBJ1-5	CASSQGTGGFQPQHF	TGCGCCAGCAGCCAGGGGACAGGGGGATTTCAGCCCCAGCATTTT
TRBV14	TRBD2	.	TRBJ2-7	CASSQDWLAGSYEQYF	TGTGCCAGCAGCCAAGATTGGCTAGCGGGCTCCTACGAGCAGTACTTC
TRBV5-1	TRBD1	.	TRBJ1-1	CASSTEDRWNTEAFF	TGCGCCAGCAGCACTGAGGACAGGTGGAACACTGAAGCTTTCTTT
TRBV28	TRBD1	.	TRBJ2-3	CASSLTGDSTDTQYF	TGTGCCAGCAGTTTGACAGGGGATAGCACAGATACGCAGTATTTT
TRBV25-1	TRBD1	.	TRBJ2-7	CASSLPPGTGDYEQYF	TGTGCCAGCAGTTTACCCCCCGGGACAGGCGACTACGAGCAGTACTTC
TRBV7-9	.	once	TRBJ2-7	CASSLLAGEQYF	TGTGCCAGCAGCTTATTAGCCGGCGAGCAGTACTTC
TRBV5-1	TRBD1	.	TRBJ1-1	CASSLGQGRAEAFF	TGCGCCAGCAGCTTGGGACAGGGGAGGGCTGAAGCTTTCTTT
TRBV6-6	TRBD1	.	TRBJ1-4	CASSYPGQGGEKLFF	TGTGCCAGCAGTTACCCGGGACAGGGAGGCGAAAAACTGTTTTTT
TRBV6-5	TRBD2	.	TRBJ2-7	CASSLAGGPHEQYF	TGTGCCAGCAGCTTAGCGGGAGGGCCCCACGAGCAGTACTTC
TRBV18	TRBD1	.	TRBJ2-7	CASSPLDRALLDEQYF	TGTGCCAGCTCACCACTTGACAGGGCCTTGCTTGACGAGCAGTACTTC
TRBV29-1	.	.	TRBJ1-1	CSANPQGGGTEAFF	TGCAGCGCAAACCCCCAGGGCGGCGGCACTGAAGCTTTCTTT
TRBV19	.	.	TRBJ1-1	CASSTQQGMNTEAFF	TGTGCCAGTAGTACCCAACAGGGTATGAACACTGAAGCTTTCTTT
TRBV7-9	.	.	TRBJ1-5	CASSSPGYSNQPQHF	TGTGCCAGCAGCTCCCCCGGGTATAGCAATCAGCCCCAGCATTTT
TRBV4-3	.	.	TRBJ2-1	CASSQAAGWNEQFF	TGCGCCAGCAGCCAAGCGGCCGGGTGGAATGAGCAGTTCTTC
TRBV2	.	.	TRBJ1-1	CAILGVGGNTEAFF	TGTGCCATCCTGGGGGTGGGGGGAAACACTGAAGCTTTCTTT
TRBV19	.	.	TRBJ1-5	CASSMFDQANQPQHF	TGTGCCAGTAGTATGTTCGATCAGGCCAATCAGCCCCAGCATTTT
TRBV15	.	.	TRBJ1-5	CATSRDRGGDQPQHF	TGTGCCACCAGCAGAGATAGAGGAGGGGACCAGCCCCAGCATTTT
TRBV7-9	TRBD1	.	TRBJ1-5	CASSYTGTGNQPQHF	TGTGCCAGCAGCTATACCGGGACAGGAAATCAGCCCCAGCATTTT
TRBV19	TRBD2	.	TRBJ2-7	CASSMFPGGYEQYF	TGTGCCAGTAGTATGTTTCCGGGGGGCTACGAGCAGTACTTC
TRBV21-1	.	.	TRBJ2-5	CASKPPGLAGETQYF	TGTGCCAGCAAACCACCGGGACTAGCGGGAGAGACCCAGTACTTC
TRBV6-5	TRBD2	.	TRBJ2-7	CASSQGTSGYYEQYF	TGTGCCAGCAGTCAAGGGACTAGCGGATACTACGAGCAGTACTTC
TRBV5-4	TRBD2	.	TRBJ2-7	CASSSMSASGSSFHEQYF	TGTGCCAGCAGCTCCATGTCGGCTAGCGGGAGTAGTTTCCACGAGCAGTACTTC
TRBV4-1	.	.	TRBJ2-3	CASSPSPDRYTDTQYF	TGCGCCAGCAGCCCTTCACCCGACAGATACACAGATACGCAGTATTTT
TRBV4-1	.	.	TRBJ2-4	CASSEPGVNIQYF	TGCGCCAGCAGCGAACCCGGGGTTAACATTCAGTACTTC
TRBV27	TRBD1	.	TRBJ1-5	CASRTGEGAWQPQHF	TGTGCCAGCCGGACAGGGGAGGGGGCATGGCAGCCCCAGCATTTT
TRBV4-1	TRBD1	.	TRBJ1-2	CASTGQGVGYTF	TGCGCCAGCACGGGACAGGGCGTTGGCTACACCTTC
TRBV6-4	.	few	TRBJ2-1	CASSDTTAGGKFF	TGTGCCAGCAGTGACACCACCGCCGGCGGGAAATTCTTC
TRBV27	TRBD2	.	TRBJ2-2	CASSFERENTGELFF	TGTGCCAGCAGTTTCGAGCGGGAGAACACCGGGGAGCTGTTTTTT
TRBV27	.	.	TRBJ1-2	CASSLSMDTLYSYTF	TGTGCCAGCAGTCTAAGTATGGACACCCTATACAGCTACACCTTC
TRBV5-3	.	.	TRBJ2-7	CARSLFSPFMANEQYF	TGTGCCAGAAGCTTGTTTTCCCCCTTCATGGCCAACGAGCAGTACTTC
TRBV7-9	.	.	TRBJ2-4	CASSPGEGGAAKNIQYF	TGTGCCAGCAGCCCCGGTGAGGGCGGGGCAGCCAAAAACATTCAGTACTTC
TRBV6-5	.	.	TRBJ2-3	CASSTLGADTQYF	TGTGCCAGCAGTACACTCGGGGCAGATACGCAGTATTTT
TRBV19	TRBD2	.	TRBJ2-2	CASSIPSGAGELFF	TGTGCCAGTAGTATTCCGAGCGGGGCCGGGGAGCTGTTTTTT
TRBV7-2	.	.	TRBJ1-2	CASSPHRDTFYTF	TGTGCCAGCAGCCCCCACCGGGACACCTTCTACACCTTC
TRBV6-5	.	.	TRBJ1-2	CASSYSGGERNYGYTF	TGTGCCAGCAGTTACTCAGGAGGGGAGAGGAACTATGGCTACACCTTC
TRBV2	.	.	TRBJ2-3	CASSYRERAPDTQYF	TGTGCCAGCAGTTACCGGGAAAGAGCCCCAGATACGCAGTATTTT
TRBV6-5	TRBD1	large	TRBJ1-5	CASSPRDRENQPQHF	TGTGCCAGCAGTCCCCGGGACAGGGAGAATCAGCCCCAGCATTTT
TRBV30	TRBD2	.	TRBJ2-2	CAWSGLPTGTSGSRTGELFF	TGTGCCTGGAGTGGCCTCCCGACCGGGACTAGCGGGAGTCGAACCGGGGAGCTGTTTTTT
TRBV7-2	TRBD1	.	TRBJ2-7	CASSFSGTGPYEQYF	TGTGCCAGCAGCTTTTCCGGGACAGGCCCCTACGAGCAGTACTTC
TRBV11-2	.	.	TRBJ1-2	CASSPTDLTNYGYTF	TGTGCCAGCAGCCCGACAGATCTTACTAACTATGGCTACACCTTC